This T cell receptor (beta chain) was profiled in a study of spatial heterogeneity in lung cancer (dated by TCRdb to about 2019). Background on the whole study: Beta-chain transcripts were consistently detected in greater numbers than alpha-chain transcripts, which likely reflected higher beta-chain transcript abundance. The study quantitatively compared TCR alpha and beta repertoires across multiple tumor regions, matched nontumor lung and blood in non-small cell lung cancer. In the raw uncorrected reads, each unique combination of TCR and UMI appeared on average more than ten times. Both alpha and beta chains were TCR-sequenced in approximately 200 tumor regions, 64 matched nontumor lung samples and around 50 PBMC samples obtained at surgery. Nonsynonymous mutation counts, determined by whole-exome sequencing of tumor tissue, were related to TCR repertoire features.

This clonotype came up many times. Its antigen target is currently unknown. Base qualities are not recorded, but no much larger clone differs from it by a single base. Per the publication, the time point label means: sample taken at primary tumor resection. Samples were obtained from 72 patients with early-stage, untreated non-small cell lung cancer from the lung TRACERx cohort. Whole RNA extracted from tumor and nontumor lung tissue, or from cryopreserved PBMC samples, was used for TCR sequencing without cell sorting. Only patients for whom sufficient RNA was available from at least two tumor regions were selected for TCR sequencing. V gives up 8 bases and J gives up 6 bases, and the segment between their germline ends measures 13 bases. The CDR3 numbers 11 residues from cysteine through phenylalanine. The entry retains the CDR3 DNA only, 33 bases that are in frame from base 1. CDR1 and CDR2 are read off the germline V gene as SQVTM and ANQGSEA.

Broader findings and caveats from the paper: Ubiquitous expanded tumor TCRs were detected in blood more often at tumor resection than at routine follow-up. Confirming at a functional level the hypothesis that regional TCRs recognize regional mutations was considered to require additional single-cell paired TCR alpha and beta sequencing.

Preparation of the library involved 5' RACE. Data came from a NextSeq 500. The TCR library protocol attached a unique molecular identifier to each TCR cDNA molecule to allow correction of PCR and sequencing errors. As for the original processing: TCR identification, UMI-based error correction and CDR3 extraction were all carried out with Decombinator tools. TCRs above a frequency of 2 per 1,000, corresponding to the top 1% of the tumor frequency distribution, were defined as expanded. Renyi diversity was calculated using the R vegan package after each repertoire was subsampled 100 times to 5,000 TCRs. To build CDR3 similarity networks, amino acid triplet string-kernel similarity was used, and CDR3s were connected when their pairwise similarity was above 0.82. In-frame beta chains were kept once TCRdb had trimmed the public reads at Q25 with fastp and called clones with MiXCR. Identical CDR3 proteins give one entry, which carries the most common genes and DNA. What appears here as the V and J calls and clone size reflects TCRdb's work, not the paper's. This sample comprises 40,000 to 45,000 distinct CDR3 sequences, roughly an eighth of them detected only once. 55% to 70% of the sample goes to the ten largest clones.

This sequence uses TRBV29-1 and TRBJ1-1; the D gene is possibly TRBD1, with 6 bases matching. The sequenced sample was PBMCs, obtained at surgery. The sequence came from a male donor with early-stage non-small cell lung cancer. The DNA sequence follows: TGCAGCACACGACAGGCAGCTGAAGCTTTCTTT. This is translated as CSTRQAAEAFF.